The rows below give T cell receptor beta chains drawn from one sample of a study of CD8 T cells in Susac syndrome. TCRdb re-called the immunoSEQ multiplex PCR reads with MiXCR, one entry per CDR3 protein. The table lists a few hundred thousand distinct CDR3 sequences, about nine tenths of them singletons. Sequenced: CD8+ T cells from PBMCs. The receptors here all came from a human donor with multiple sclerosis. Each CDR3 is given with its conserved first and last residue. D genes are given only for firm matches. Clone size is not always given. Where it is, it says once, few, many or a class for expanded clones.

>TRBD1|TRBV20-1|TRBJ2-3|NA
CSARVVGQGNIDTQYF
TGCAGTGCTAGAGTGGTGGGACAGGGGAATATAGATACGCAGTATTTT
>NA|TRBV12-3/TRBV12-4|TRBJ1-5|NA
CASSKDGPPQHF
TGTGCCAGCAGTAAGGACGGCCCGCCCCAGCATTTT
>TRBD1|TRBV6-5|TRBJ2-3|NA
CASSPGTGVPDTQYF
TGTGCCAGCAGCCCCGGGACAGGGGTCCCAGATACGCAGTATTTT
>TRBD2|TRBV29-1|TRBJ2-5|NA
CSVDRAGETQYF
TGCAGCGTTGACCGAGCGGGGGAGACCCAGTACTTC
>NA|TRBV6-1|TRBJ2-3|NA
CAIRADSTDTQYF
TGTGCCATCCGGGCGGACTCCACAGATACGCAGTATTTT
>TRBD2|TRBV19|TRBJ2-1|NA
CASSRELAGGYNEQFF
TGTGCCAGTAGTCGAGAACTAGCGGGAGGGTACAATGAGCAGTTCTTC
>TRBD2|TRBV4-3|TRBJ2-1|NA
CASSQDRLASYNEQFF
TGCGCCAGCAGCCAAGATAGACTAGCGTCCTACAATGAGCAGTTCTTC
>NA|TRBV5-6|TRBJ2-5|NA
CASSWDLQETQYF
TGTGCCAGCAGCTGGGACCTCCAAGAGACCCAGTACTTC
>TRBD1|TRBV7-9|TRBJ1-1|NA
CASSLRQGRNTEAFF
TGTGCCAGCAGCTTGCGACAGGGCCGGAACACTGAAGCTTTCTTT
>NA|TRBV7-3|TRBJ2-7|once
CASSLLGVGYEQYF
TGTGCCAGCAGCTTATTGGGGGTAGGTTACGAGCAGTACTTC
>TRBD2|TRBV5-6|TRBJ2-3|NA
CASSSPRGGLTDTQYF
TGTGCCAGCAGCTCACCGCGGGGGGGCCTAACAGATACGCAGTATTTT
>TRBD2|TRBV11-1|TRBJ2-1|NA
CASSSSGSGARYNEQFF
TGTGCCAGCAGCTCGAGCGGGAGTGGGGCCAGGTACAATGAGCAGTTCTTC
>TRBD2|TRBV10-3|TRBJ2-7|NA
CAISGLAGYSYEQYF
TGTGCCATCTCCGGACTAGCGGGATACTCCTACGAGCAGTACTTC
>TRBD1|TRBV6-5|TRBJ1-5|once
CASSYGQGINQPQHF
TGTGCCAGCAGTTACGGACAGGGGATTAATCAGCCCCAGCATTTT
>NA|TRBV4-3|TRBJ2-1|NA
CASGTVSYNEQFF
TGCGCCAGCGGGACCGTCTCCTACAATGAGCAGTTCTTC
>NA|TRBV4-3|TRBJ2-7|NA
CASSQDSSRGIYEQYF
TGCGCCAGCAGCCAAGATTCTAGCAGGGGCATCTACGAGCAGTACTTC
>NA|TRBV28|TRBJ2-6|NA
CASSLGLTGANVLTF
TGTGCCAGCAGTTTAGGCCTGACTGGGGCCAACGTCCTGACTTTC
>NA|TRBV29-1|TRBJ2-1|NA
CSGRHVDEQFF
TGCAGCGGACGTCATGTGGATGAGCAGTTCTTC
>NA|TRBV6-1|TRBJ2-4|few
CASRQRPGVGIQYF
TGTGCCAGCAGACAGCGCCCGGGGGTTGGCATTCAGTACTTC
>NA|TRBV25-1|TRBJ1-1|NA
CASSGFGAATEAFF
TGTGCCAGCAGTGGGTTCGGGGCGGCCACTGAAGCTTTCTTT
>NA|TRBV6-2/TRBV6-3|TRBJ1-6|NA
CASTSPADGSPLHF
TGTGCCAGCACCTCCCCAGCCGACGGCTCACCCCTCCACTTT
>NA|TRBV6-2/TRBV6-3|TRBJ1-2|NA
CASSYAGINYGYTF
TGTGCCAGCAGTTACGCAGGGATAAACTATGGCTACACCTTC
>TRBD1|TRBV5-1|TRBJ2-1|NA
CASSVGQGPVNEQFF
TGCGCCAGCAGCGTAGGACAGGGACCCGTAAATGAGCAGTTCTTC
>TRBD1|TRBV9|TRBJ2-1|NA
CASSVDRGTYNEQFF
TGTGCCAGCAGCGTGGACAGGGGCACCTACAATGAGCAGTTCTTC
>NA|TRBV7-9|TRBJ1-1|NA
CASSPRTAVRLEAFF
TGTGCCAGCAGCCCCCGGACAGCTGTCAGGTTAGAAGCTTTCTTT
>TRBD1|TRBV7-2|TRBJ1-4|few
CASSWGQPNEKLFF
TGTGCCAGCAGCTGGGGACAGCCTAATGAAAAACTGTTTTTT
>NA|TRBV29-1|TRBJ1-1|NA
CSVEGMNTEAFF
TGCAGCGTTGAAGGCATGAACACTGAAGCTTTCTTT
>NA|TRBV11-2|TRBJ1-1|once
CASSSPGSFTEAFF
TGTGCCAGCAGCTCCCCGGGGTCGTTCACTGAAGCTTTCTTT
>NA|TRBV27|TRBJ2-5|NA
CASSLSPDAGETQYF
TGTGCCAGCAGTTTATCCCCTGACGCCGGGGAGACCCAGTACTTC
>TRBD2|TRBV25-1|TRBJ2-7|NA
CASSDPPLAGRAYEQYF
TGTGCCAGCAGTGACCCCCCCCTAGCGGGCAGAGCCTACGAGCAGTACTTC
>NA|TRBV7-9|TRBJ2-1|NA
CASSLVRLPEQFF
TGTGCCAGCAGCTTAGTCCGCCTACCTGAGCAGTTCTTC
>NA|TRBV12-3/TRBV12-4|TRBJ2-5|NA
CASTPSLRDSQETQYF
TGTGCCAGCACCCCATCTCTCCGGGACTCGCAAGAGACCCAGTACTTC
>TRBD2|TRBV30|TRBJ2-1|NA
CAWSGLAGENEQFF
TGTGCCTGGAGTGGCCTAGCGGGAGAAAATGAGCAGTTCTTC
>TRBD2|TRBV20-1|TRBJ2-7|NA
CSAREVTSGRAHEQYF
TGCAGTGCTAGAGAGGTGACTAGCGGGAGGGCCCACGAGCAGTACTTC
>TRBD1|TRBV20-1|TRBJ2-7|NA
CSARETGAPGEQYF
TGCAGTGCTAGAGAGACAGGGGCTCCGGGAGAGCAGTACTTC
>NA|TRBV12-3/TRBV12-4|TRBJ1-1|NA
CASSYSVDTEAFF
TGTGCCAGCAGTTACTCAGTGGACACTGAAGCTTTCTTT
>NA|TRBV4-3|TRBJ2-3|NA
CASSHFPDLDTDTQYF
TGCGCCAGCAGCCATTTCCCCGATTTGGATACAGATACGCAGTATTTT
>TRBD2|TRBV4-3|TRBJ2-5|few
CASSQSRGTQETQYF
TGCGCCAGCAGCCAATCGCGGGGGACTCAAGAGACCCAGTACTTC
>NA|TRBV5-1|TRBJ1-1|NA
CASSPVSGGAEAFF
TGCGCCAGCAGCCCGGTTTCGGGGGGGGCTGAAGCTTTCTTT
>NA|TRBV13|TRBJ2-5|NA
CASSSLGEGETQYF
TGTGCCAGCAGCTCACTAGGGGAAGGGGAGACCCAGTACTTC
>NA|TRBV4-3|TRBJ2-2|NA
CASSQAPPGLSNTGELFF
TGCGCCAGCAGCCAAGCCCCGCCGGGACTTTCGAACACCGGGGAGCTGTTTTTT
>NA|TRBV24-1|TRBJ2-2|NA
CATSGAGPSNTGELFF
TGTGCCACCAGTGGGGCAGGGCCCTCGAACACCGGGGAGCTGTTTTTT
>NA|TRBV6-5|TRBJ1-4|NA
CASSYGGSGEKLFF
TGTGCCAGCAGTTATGGGGGGTCTGGTGAAAAACTGTTTTTT
>TRBD2|TRBV6-1|TRBJ2-1|few
CASSELAGAYNEQFF
TGTGCCAGCAGTGAGCTAGCGGGGGCCTACAATGAGCAGTTCTTC
>TRBD2|TRBV27|TRBJ2-1|few
CASSLAGGPGNEQFF
TGTGCCAGCAGCTTAGCGGGAGGGCCTGGGAATGAGCAGTTCTTC
>TRBD2|TRBV12-3/TRBV12-4|TRBJ2-2|NA
CASNPAGAGELFF
TGTGCCAGCAACCCTGCGGGGGCCGGGGAGCTGTTTTTT
>NA|TRBV7-2|TRBJ2-2|NA
CASSLARAGTSNTGELFF
TGTGCCAGCAGCTTAGCGCGGGCGGGAACCTCGAACACCGGGGAGCTGTTTTTT
>NA|TRBV27|TRBJ1-3|NA
CASSLGGSDSGNTIYF
TGTGCCAGCAGTTTGGGGGGCTCCGACTCTGGAAACACCATATATTTT
>NA|TRBV20-1|TRBJ2-1|NA
CSARGLQGSEQFF
TGCAGTGCTAGAGGGCTACAAGGGTCAGAGCAGTTCTTC
>TRBD1|TRBV28|TRBJ1-2|NA
CASSPGQGVHGYTF
TGTGCCAGCAGTCCCGGACAGGGGGTCCATGGCTACACCTTC
>NA|TRBV24-1|TRBJ2-4|NA
CATSDGGTDWENIQYF
TGTGCCACCAGTGACGGGGGGACAGACTGGGAAAACATTCAGTACTTC
>NA|TRBV30|TRBJ2-7|NA
CAWSVSRSSYEQYF
TGTGCCTGGAGTGTAAGCAGGAGCTCCTACGAGCAGTACTTC
>NA|TRBV2|TRBJ2-7|NA
CASSGLSYEQYF
TGTGCCAGCAGTGGGCTCTCCTACGAGCAGTACTTC
>NA|TRBV29-1|TRBJ2-1|NA
CSADYYNEQFF
TGCAGCGCCGACTATTACAATGAGCAGTTCTTC
>TRBD1|TRBV29-1|TRBJ2-3|NA
CSVEAQGQLGPDTQYF
TGCAGCGTTGAAGCCCAGGGACAGCTGGGACCAGATACGCAGTATTTT
>NA|TRBV28|TRBJ2-1|NA
CASSQGQGGTYNEQFF
TGTGCCAGCAGCCAAGGACAGGGAGGGACCTACAATGAGCAGTTCTTC
>TRBD2|TRBV4-3|TRBJ2-1|once
CASSQRTSGRGEQFF
TGCGCCAGCAGCCAAAGGACTAGCGGGAGAGGTGAGCAGTTCTTC